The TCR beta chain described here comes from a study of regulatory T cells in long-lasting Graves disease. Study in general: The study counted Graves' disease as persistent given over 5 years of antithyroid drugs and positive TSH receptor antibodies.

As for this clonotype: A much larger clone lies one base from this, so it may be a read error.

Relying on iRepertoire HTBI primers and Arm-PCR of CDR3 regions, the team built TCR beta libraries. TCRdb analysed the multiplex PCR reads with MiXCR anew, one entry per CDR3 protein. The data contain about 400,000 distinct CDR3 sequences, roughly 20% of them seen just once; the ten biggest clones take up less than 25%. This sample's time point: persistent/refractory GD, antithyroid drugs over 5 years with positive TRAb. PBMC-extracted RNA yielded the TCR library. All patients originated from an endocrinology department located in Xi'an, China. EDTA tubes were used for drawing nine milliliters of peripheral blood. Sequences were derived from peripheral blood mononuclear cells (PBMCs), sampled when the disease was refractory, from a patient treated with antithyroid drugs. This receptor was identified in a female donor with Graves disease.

The CDR3 here is CASGLGPPAEQYF. The CDR3 DNA reads as TGTGCCAGCGGTCTTGGGCCCCCGGCCGAGCAGTACTTC. The V gene is TRBV28, the J gene TRBJ2-7; D is unclear. Per the germline V gene, CDR1 is MDHEN and CDR2 is SYDVKM. There are 13 residues in the CDR3. V shed 8 bases and J shed 6 bases, with 17 bases lying between them. The full variable domain, with the rest looked up from reference TRBV28 and TRBJ2-7, is DVKVTQSSRYLVKRTGEKVFLECVQDMDHENMFWYRQDPGLGLRLIYFSYDVKMKEKGDIPEGYSVSREKKERFSLILESASTNQTSMYLCASGLGPPAEQYFGPGTRLTVT.